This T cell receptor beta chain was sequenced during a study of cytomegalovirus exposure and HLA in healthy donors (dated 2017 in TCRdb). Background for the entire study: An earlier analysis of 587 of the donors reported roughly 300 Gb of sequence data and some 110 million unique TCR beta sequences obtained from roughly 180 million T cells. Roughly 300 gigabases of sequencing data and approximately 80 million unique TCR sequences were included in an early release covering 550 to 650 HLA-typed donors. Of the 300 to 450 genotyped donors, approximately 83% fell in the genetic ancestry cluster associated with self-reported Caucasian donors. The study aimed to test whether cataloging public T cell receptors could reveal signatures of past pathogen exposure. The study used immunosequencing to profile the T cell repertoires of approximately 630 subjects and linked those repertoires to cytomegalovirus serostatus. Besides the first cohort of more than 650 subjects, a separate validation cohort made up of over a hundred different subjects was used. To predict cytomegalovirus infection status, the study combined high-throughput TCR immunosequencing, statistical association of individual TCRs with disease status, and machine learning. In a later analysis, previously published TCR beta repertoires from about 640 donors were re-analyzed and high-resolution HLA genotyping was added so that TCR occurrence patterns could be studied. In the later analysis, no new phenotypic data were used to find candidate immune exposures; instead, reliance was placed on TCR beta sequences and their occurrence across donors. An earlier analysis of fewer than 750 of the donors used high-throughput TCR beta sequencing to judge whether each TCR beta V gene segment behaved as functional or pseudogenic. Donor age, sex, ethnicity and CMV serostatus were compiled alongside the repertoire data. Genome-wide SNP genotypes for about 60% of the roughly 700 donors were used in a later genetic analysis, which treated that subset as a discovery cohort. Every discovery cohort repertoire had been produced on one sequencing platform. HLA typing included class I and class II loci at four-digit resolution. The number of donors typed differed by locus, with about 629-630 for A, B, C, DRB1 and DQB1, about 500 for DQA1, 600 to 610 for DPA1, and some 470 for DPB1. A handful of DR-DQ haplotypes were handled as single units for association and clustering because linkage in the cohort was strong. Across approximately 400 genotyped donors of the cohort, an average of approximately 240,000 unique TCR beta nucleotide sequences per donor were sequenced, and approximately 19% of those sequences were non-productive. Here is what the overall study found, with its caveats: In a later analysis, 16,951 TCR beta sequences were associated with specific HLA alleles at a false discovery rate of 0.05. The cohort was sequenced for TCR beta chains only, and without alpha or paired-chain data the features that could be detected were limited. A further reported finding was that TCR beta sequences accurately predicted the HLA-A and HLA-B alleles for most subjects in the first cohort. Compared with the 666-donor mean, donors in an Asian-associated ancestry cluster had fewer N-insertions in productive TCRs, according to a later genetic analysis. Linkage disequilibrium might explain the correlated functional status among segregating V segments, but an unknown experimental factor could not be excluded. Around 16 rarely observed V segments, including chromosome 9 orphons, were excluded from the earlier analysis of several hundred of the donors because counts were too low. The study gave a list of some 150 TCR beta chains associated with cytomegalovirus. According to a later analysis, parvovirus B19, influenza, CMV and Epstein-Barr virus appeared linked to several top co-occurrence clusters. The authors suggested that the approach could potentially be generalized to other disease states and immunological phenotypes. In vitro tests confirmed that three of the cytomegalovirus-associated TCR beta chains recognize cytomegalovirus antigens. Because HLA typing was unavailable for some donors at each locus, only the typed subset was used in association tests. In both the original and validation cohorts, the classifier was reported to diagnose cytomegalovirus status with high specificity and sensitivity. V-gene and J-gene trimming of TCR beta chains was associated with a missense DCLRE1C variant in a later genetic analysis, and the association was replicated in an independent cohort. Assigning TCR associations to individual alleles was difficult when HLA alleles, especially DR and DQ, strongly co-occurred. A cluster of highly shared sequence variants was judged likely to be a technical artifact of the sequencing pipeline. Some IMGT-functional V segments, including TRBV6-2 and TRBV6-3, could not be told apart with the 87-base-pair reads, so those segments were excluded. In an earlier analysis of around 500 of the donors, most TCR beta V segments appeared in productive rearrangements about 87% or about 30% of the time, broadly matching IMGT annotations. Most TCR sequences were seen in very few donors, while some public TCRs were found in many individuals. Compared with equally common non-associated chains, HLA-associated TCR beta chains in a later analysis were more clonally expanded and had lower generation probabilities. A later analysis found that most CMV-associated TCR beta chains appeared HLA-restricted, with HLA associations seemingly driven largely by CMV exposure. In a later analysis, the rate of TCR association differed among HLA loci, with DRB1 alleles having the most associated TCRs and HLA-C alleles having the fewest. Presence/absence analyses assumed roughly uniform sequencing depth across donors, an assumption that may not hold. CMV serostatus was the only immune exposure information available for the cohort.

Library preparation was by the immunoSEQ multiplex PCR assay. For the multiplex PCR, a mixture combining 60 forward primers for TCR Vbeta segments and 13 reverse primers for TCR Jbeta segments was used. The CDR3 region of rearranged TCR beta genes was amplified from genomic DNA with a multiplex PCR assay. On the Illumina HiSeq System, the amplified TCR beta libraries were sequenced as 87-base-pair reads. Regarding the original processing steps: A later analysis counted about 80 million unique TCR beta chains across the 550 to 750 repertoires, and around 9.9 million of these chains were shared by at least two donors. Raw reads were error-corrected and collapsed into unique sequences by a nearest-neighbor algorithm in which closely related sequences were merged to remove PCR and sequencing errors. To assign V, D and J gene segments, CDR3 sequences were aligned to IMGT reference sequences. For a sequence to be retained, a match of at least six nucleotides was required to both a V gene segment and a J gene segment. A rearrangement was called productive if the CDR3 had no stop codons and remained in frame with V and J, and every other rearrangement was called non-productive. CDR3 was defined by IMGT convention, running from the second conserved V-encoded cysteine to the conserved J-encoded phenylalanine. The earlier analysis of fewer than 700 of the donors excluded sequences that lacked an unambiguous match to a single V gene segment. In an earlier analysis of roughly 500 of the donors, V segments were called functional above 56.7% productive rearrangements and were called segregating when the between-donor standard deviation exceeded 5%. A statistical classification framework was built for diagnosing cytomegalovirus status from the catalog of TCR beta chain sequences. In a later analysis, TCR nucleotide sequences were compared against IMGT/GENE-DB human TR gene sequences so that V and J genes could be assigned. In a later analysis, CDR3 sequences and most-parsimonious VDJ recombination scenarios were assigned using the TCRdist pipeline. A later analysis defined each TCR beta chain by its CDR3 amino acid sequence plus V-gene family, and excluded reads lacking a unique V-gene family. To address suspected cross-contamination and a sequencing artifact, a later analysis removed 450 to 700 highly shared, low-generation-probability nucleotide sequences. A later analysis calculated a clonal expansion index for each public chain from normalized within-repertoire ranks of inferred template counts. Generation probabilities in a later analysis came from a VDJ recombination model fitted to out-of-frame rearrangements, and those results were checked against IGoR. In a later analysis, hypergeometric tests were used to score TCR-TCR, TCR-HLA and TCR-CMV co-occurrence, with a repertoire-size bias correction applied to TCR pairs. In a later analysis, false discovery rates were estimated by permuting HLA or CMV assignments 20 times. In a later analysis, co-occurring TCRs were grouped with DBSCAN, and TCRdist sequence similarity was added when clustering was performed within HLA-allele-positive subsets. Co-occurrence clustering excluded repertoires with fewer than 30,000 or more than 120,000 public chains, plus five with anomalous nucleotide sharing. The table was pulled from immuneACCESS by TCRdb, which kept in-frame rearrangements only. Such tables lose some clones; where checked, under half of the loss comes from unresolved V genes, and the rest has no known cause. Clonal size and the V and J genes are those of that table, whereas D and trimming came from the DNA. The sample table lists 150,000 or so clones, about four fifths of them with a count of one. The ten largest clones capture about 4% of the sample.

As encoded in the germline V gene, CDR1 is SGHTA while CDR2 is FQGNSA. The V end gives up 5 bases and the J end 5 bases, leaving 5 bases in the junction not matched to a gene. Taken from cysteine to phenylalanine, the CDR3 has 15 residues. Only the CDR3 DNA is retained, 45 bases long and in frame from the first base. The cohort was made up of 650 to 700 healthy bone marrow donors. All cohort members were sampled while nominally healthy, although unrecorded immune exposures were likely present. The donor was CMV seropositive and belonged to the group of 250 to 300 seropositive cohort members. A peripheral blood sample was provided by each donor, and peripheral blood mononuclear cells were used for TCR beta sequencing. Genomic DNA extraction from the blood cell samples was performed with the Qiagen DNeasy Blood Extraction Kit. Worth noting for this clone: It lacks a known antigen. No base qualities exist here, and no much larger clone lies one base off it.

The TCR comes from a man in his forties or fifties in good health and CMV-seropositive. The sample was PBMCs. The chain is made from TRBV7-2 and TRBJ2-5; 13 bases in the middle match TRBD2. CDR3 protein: CASSTGLAGVETQYF. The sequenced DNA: TGTGCCAGCAGCACCGGACTAGCGGGGGTGGAGACCCAGTACTTC.